The clone carrying this T cell receptor (beta chain) was found a few times. This record comes from a study of response to subunit inactivated influenza vaccine. TCRdb itself ran the RT-PCR reads through MiXCR, one entry per CDR3 protein. The sample carries hundreds of thousands of distinct CDR3 sequences, 15% to 18% recorded once. The sequence derives from a man aged 45-60 years who received an inactivated influenza vaccine. Sequencing was performed on PBMCs from blood, taken roughly 12 days after vaccination.

CDR3 DNA sequence: TGCAGTGCTAGGAGCTTATGGCTCAACACTGAAGCTTTCTTT. Amino acids: CSARSLWLNTEAFF. V gene TRBV20-1 combines with J gene TRBJ1-1, with D unresolved. CDR3 size: 14 residues. The germline V gene has CDR1 DFQATT and CDR2 SNEGSKA (reference sequence). The V and J ends lost 3 bases and 2 bases respectively, with 13 bases between them.